These T cell receptor beta chains were read from a single sample in a study of T cell responses to AZD1222 COVID-19 vaccine. The data were produced by immunoSEQ multiplex PCR, yet TCRdb's version contains in-frame clones alone and is incomplete. The top ten clones hold around 1.7% of a sample with about 140,000 clones, about nine tenths of them seen once. The source was peripheral blood, collected on day 0 of AZD1222 vaccination. These receptors all stem from an adult in good health. CDR3s leave out the opening cysteine and the closing phenylalanine or tryptophan. D genes are given only for firm matches.

V gene,D gene,J gene,CDR3 protein
TRBV6-6,TRBD1,TRBJ1-1,ASTQGAFETEAF
TRBV5-1,.,TRBJ1-5,ASSPRPGGQPQH
TRBV14,.,TRBJ2-1,ASSRENVGEQF
TRBV6-6,TRBD1,TRBJ1-3,ASSPKGAGGLVGTIY
TRBV5-1,TRBD1,TRBJ1-4,ASSADRASNEKLF
TRBV7-9,.,TRBJ1-6,ASSLYGVASPLH
TRBV5-6,TRBD2,TRBJ2-2,ASSLTSGANTGELF
TRBV12-1,.,TRBJ2-7,ASSPGLGLAGGQIYEQY
TRBV4-1,.,TRBJ1-5,ASSRSGLAPGSNQPQH
TRBV7-9,.,TRBJ1-6,ASSRASSYNSPLH
TRBV7-9,TRBD1,TRBJ2-7,ATSRAGGNSYEQY
TRBV9,.,TRBJ2-1,ASSPNPPAGLLSYNEQF
TRBV5-6,.,TRBJ2-5,ASSLTRKETQY
TRBV5-1,.,TRBJ2-5,ASMIGRQETQY
TRBV5-1,.,TRBJ1-1,ASSLAWGAGEAF
TRBV6-1,.,TRBJ2-7,ASSEALGQPYEQY
TRBV5-1,.,TRBJ1-5,ASSAQRASPHQPQH
TRBV5-1,.,TRBJ2-1,ASSSGEQLGEQF
TRBV5-5,TRBD1,TRBJ1-1,ASSRGQDDTEAF
TRBV10-2,.,TRBJ2-3,ASSEYGDTQY
TRBV9,.,TRBJ1-4,ASSVGGSNEKLF
TRBV18,.,TRBJ1-2,ASSSVFGYT
TRBV2,.,TRBJ2-7,ASRYTGSEQY
TRBV13,.,TRBJ1-5,ASSLDLGQPQH
TRBV3-1/TRBV3-2,.,TRBJ2-7,ASSQGTIYEQY
TRBV14,TRBD1,TRBJ1-5,ASRTRQGWNQPQH
TRBV18,.,TRBJ1-1,ASSPLMGAVATEAF
TRBV9,.,TRBJ2-1,ASSVDPPYNNEQF
TRBV27,TRBD1,TRBJ2-6,ASSPKGAYSGANVLT
TRBV10-3,TRBD2,TRBJ2-5,AISEWGLAGTETQY
TRBV25-1,.,TRBJ1-5,ASSESMSNQPQH
TRBV10-1,TRBD2,TRBJ2-1,ASSPGLAGGEQF
TRBV6-4,TRBD1,TRBJ2-7,ATRGFPYEQY
TRBV5-6,.,TRBJ2-1,ASSLAQTFSYNEQF
TRBV2,.,TRBJ1-2,ASSVSRPAVGYT
TRBV9,.,TRBJ2-7,ASSVGVAGSYEQY
TRBV5-4,.,TRBJ2-3,ASSLVTSSTTDTQY
TRBV10-3,TRBD1,TRBJ1-5,AIRGTGQNQPQH
TRBV6-1,TRBD1,TRBJ2-3,ASSVRTGGGRGTDTQY
TRBV5-4,.,TRBJ2-2,ASSPRDHTGELF
TRBV12-5,.,TRBJ2-3,ASGQGPGTDTQY
TRBV10-3,.,TRBJ2-7,AISERTQAPGPVY
TRBV5-1,.,TRBJ1-2,ASSLIPTANYGYT
TRBV19,.,TRBJ1-3,ASSISGASGNTIY
TRBV5-6,TRBD1,TRBJ2-1,ASNFGITGDPYNEQF
TRBV18,.,TRBJ1-4,ASSPSASNEKLF
TRBV21-1,.,TRBJ1-5,ASSQDGTGNQPQH
TRBV5-5,.,TRBJ1-4,ASSLGFPSRGRWEKLF
TRBV15,.,TRBJ1-2,ATSRATGLYGYT